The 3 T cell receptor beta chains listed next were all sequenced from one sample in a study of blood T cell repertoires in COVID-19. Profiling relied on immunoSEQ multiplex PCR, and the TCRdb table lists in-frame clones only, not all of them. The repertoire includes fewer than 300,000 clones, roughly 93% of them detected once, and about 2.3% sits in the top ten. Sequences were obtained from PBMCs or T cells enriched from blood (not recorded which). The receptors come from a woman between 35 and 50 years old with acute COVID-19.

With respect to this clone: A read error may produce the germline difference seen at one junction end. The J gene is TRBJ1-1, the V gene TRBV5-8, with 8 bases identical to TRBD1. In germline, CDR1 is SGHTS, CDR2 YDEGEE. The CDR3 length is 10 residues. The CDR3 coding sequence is TGTGCCAGCAGCGTCCCGCAGGGGGCGTTT. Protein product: CASSVPQGAF.

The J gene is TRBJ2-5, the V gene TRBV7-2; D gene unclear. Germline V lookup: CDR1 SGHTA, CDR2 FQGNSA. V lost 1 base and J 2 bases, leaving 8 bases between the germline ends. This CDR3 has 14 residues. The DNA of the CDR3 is TGTGCCAGCAGCTTAGTCTATCGTCAAGAGACCCAGTACTTC. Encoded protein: CASSLVYRQETQYF.

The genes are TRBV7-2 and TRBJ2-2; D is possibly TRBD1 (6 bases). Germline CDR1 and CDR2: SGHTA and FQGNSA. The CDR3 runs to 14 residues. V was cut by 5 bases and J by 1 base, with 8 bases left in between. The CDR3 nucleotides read TGTGCCAGCAGCCGGACAGTGAACACCGGGGAGCTGTTTTTT. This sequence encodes CASSRTVNTGELFF. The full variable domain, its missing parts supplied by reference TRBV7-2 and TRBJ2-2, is GAGVSQSPSNKVTEKGKDVELRCDPISGHTALYWYRQSLGQGLEFLIYFQGNSAPDKSGLPSDRFSAERTGGSVSTLTIQRTQQEDSAVYLCASSRTVNTGELFFGEGSRLTVL.